This T cell receptor beta chain came from a study of T cell changes during pregnancy in multiple sclerosis. The table came from immunoSEQ multiplex PCR; TCRdb's copy has only in-frame clones and leaves some out. Of over 65,000 clones detected, 80% to 95% appear once; the ten largest clones hold more than 2.5%. This sequence was found in a female donor with multiple sclerosis, enrolled in a pregnancy study. Here the sequenced sample was peripheral blood, taken in the first trimester of pregnancy.

The CDR3 bases are TGCGCCAGCAGCTTCTCGGGGACAAGGACAGATACGCAGTATTTT. Translated, it gives CASSFSGTRTDTQYF. The chain is built from TRBV5-1 and TRBJ2-3, with D possibly TRBD1 on 6 matching bases. Germline-derived CDR1 and CDR2 are SGHRS and YFSETQ. There are 15 residues in the CDR3. Trimming pared 2 bases from V and 3 bases from J, leaving 13 bases between.